This TCR beta chain was identified in a study of blood T cell repertoires in COVID-19. Produced via immunoSEQ multiplex PCR; TCRdb's table is partial and in-frame only. Of around 30,000 clones detected, about 89% appear once; the ten largest clones hold around 0.57%. The CDR3 is made up of 14 amino acids. The germline CDR1 and CDR2 sequences are LNHDA and SQIVND (reference sequence). V lost 6 bases and J 9 bases, leaving 18 bases between the germline ends. The sequence derives from a woman aged 40 to 55 with active or convalescent COVID-19. J is TRBJ1-5 and V is TRBV19; D gene ambiguous. Sequencing was done on a sample of peripheral blood. The CDR3 DNA reads TGTGCCAGTAGAACGAGCGGCGGAGGTTGGCCCCAGCATTTT. Its translation: CASRTSGGGWPQHF.